The 18 T cell receptor beta chains in this list originate from one sample, sequenced in a study of human T cells and chemical hapten exposure. MiXCR, run by TCRdb on the RACE reads, gives a single entry per CDR3 protein. The profile shows tens of thousands of distinct CDR3 sequences, roughly 10% of them singletons. Noted time point: patch test 1, 2 weeks after DPC sensitization. Indicated treatment: therapeutic diphenylcyclopropenone sensitization with weekly scalp DPC. This specimen consisted of whole blood, obtained in connection with sensitization to the hapten diphenylcyclopropenone (DPC). The source is a woman aged 50 to 60 with alopecia areata. Some clones in this sample may be carry-over from other donors' samples.

This clonotype was seen only a few times. The V call is TRBV3-1, the J call TRBJ2-1; 7 bases are a match to TRBD2. The CDR3 has 14 amino acids. The ends lost 0 bases at V and 8 bases at J; junction bases unmatched: 4. Germline CDR1 LGHDT, CDR2 YNNKEL (reference sequence). CDR3 nucleotide sequence: TGTGCCAGCAGCCAAGATTTAGGGAGGGATGAGCAGTTCTTC. Its translation: CASSQDLGRDEQFF.

The chain uses TRBV6-6 and TRBJ2-7; D is unclear. This CDR3 is built from 15 residues. The V and J ends lost 4 bases and 1 base respectively, with 14 bases between them. CDR1 is MNHNY and CDR2 is SVGAGI in the germline V gene (reference sequence). This chain's CDR3 is CASSFSSLPSYEQYF. The DNA for the CDR3 is TGTGCCAGCAGTTTTAGCAGTTTGCCTTCCTACGAGCAGTACTTC.

This clonotype was seen more than once but under ten times. The V and J genes are TRBV27 and TRBJ1-5; possible D gene TRBD1, 5 bases. Germline assignment: CDR1 MNHEY and CDR2 SMNVEV (reference sequence). The CDR3 length is 17 residues. The CDR3 is CATSRQGAMGSNQPQHF. Written as DNA, the CDR3 is TGTGCTACCAGCAGACAAGGGGCGATGGGGAGCAATCAGCCCCAGCATTTT.

The J gene is TRBJ2-1, the V gene TRBV28; D may correspond to TRBD1 or TRBD2 (5 bases each). The length of the CDR3 is 14 residues. Germline V gene lookup returns CDR1 MDHEN and CDR2 SYDVKM. The V end was cut by 7 bases, the J end by 6 bases, with 16 bases between. CDR3 sequence: CASTFPGTGNEQFF. The CDR3 region has the DNA TGTGCCAGCACTTTCCCTGGGACGGGCAATGAGCAGTTCTTC.

The table lists this clonotype with a few counts. The V call is TRBV20-1, the J call TRBJ2-4; D is unresolved. CDR1 and CDR2 from the germline V gene are DFQATT and SNEGSKA (reference sequence). Trimming took off 6 bases at V and 0 bases at J, with 15 bases between the two ends. CDR3 size: 15 residues. The CDR3 is CSAQPSQVAKNIQYF. The CDR3 DNA reads as TGCAGTGCCCAGCCTTCCCAAGTAGCCAAAAACATTCAGTACTTC.

This clonotype has more than one count but fewer than ten. The V and J genes are TRBV19 and TRBJ2-2; D not resolved. The germline V and J ends were trimmed by 5 bases and 6 bases, with 7 bases remaining between them. Germline loops: CDR1 LNHDA, CDR2 SQIVND (reference sequence). CDR3 length: 12 amino acids. The CDR3 here is CASSPRPGELFF. The CDR3 DNA is TGTGCCAGTAGTCCCCGTCCCGGGGAGCTGTTTTTT.

The chain uses TRBV18 and TRBJ1-1, with D hard to call. The CDR3 length is 15 residues. V gave up 3 bases and J gave up 0 bases, with 11 bases separating them. Per germline, CDR1 KGHSH and CDR2 LQKENI. The CDR3 here is CASSPPGAMNTEAFF. CDR3 in DNA: TGTGCCAGCTCACCCCCGGGAGCCATGAACACTGAAGCTTTCTTT. The complete variable domain, with remaining parts taken from reference TRBV18 and TRBJ1-1, reads NAGVMQNPRHLVRRRGQEARLRCSPMKGHSHVYWYRQLPEEGLKFMVYLQKENIIDESGMPKERFSAEFPKEGPSILRIQQVVRGDSAAYFCASSPPGAMNTEAFFGQGTRLTVV.

This chain links TRBV29-1 with TRBJ1-2, with a possible D match to TRBD1 (5 bases). Deletions cut 6 bases from V and 4 bases from J, with 12 bases between. The CDR3 extends over 12 amino acids. Germline lookup yields CDR1 SQVTM and CDR2 ANQGSEA. The CDR3 DNA follows: TGCAGCGTAGACAACGGGGGCTATGGCTACACCTTC. It encodes CSVDNGGYGYTF.

This clonotype was detected ten times or more. In nucleotides, the CDR3 is TGTGCCAGCAGCCCCCAGGGGGCGCCAGGGACTGAAGCTTTCTTT. Translating it yields CASSPQGAPGTEAFF. The chain uses TRBV7-9 and TRBJ1-1; the match to TRBD1 covers 8 bases. Germline values: CDR1 SEHNR, CDR2 FQNEAQ (reference sequence). The junction had 10 bases not matched to a gene; V was cut back by 5 bases and J by 5 bases. The CDR3 has 15 residues.

This clonotype was found many times. The chain carries TRBV6-1 and TRBJ2-3; 12 nucleotides agree with TRBD2. The germline CDR1 and CDR2 sequences are MNHNS and SASEGT. With V trimmed by 2 bases and J by 4 bases, 1 base remained unmatched. The CDR3 loop spans 15 amino acids. The CDR3 loop is CASSERLAGADTQYF. CDR3 DNA: TGTGCCAGCAGTGAAAGACTAGCGGGAGCAGATACGCAGTATTTT.

The chain has TRBV20-1 and TRBJ2-5; the D is unclear. V was shortened by 3 bases and J by 5 bases, with 7 bases between the two germline ends. Germline V CDR1 and CDR2: DFQATT, SNEGSKA (reference sequence). CDR3 length: 11 amino acids. This chain's CDR3 is CSARKHETQYF. DNA of the CDR3: TGCAGTGCTAGGAAACATGAGACCCAGTACTTC.

This clonotype was counted at least ten times. The V call is TRBV7-6, the J call TRBJ2-2, with TRBD1 matching 8 bases. This CDR3 contains 16 residues. The germline V gene encodes CDR1 SGHVS and CDR2 FNYEAQ. V lost 6 bases, J lost 4 bases, and 10 bases stayed unmatched. The CDR3 here is CASRKLYRGCTGELFF. In DNA, the CDR3 is TGTGCCAGCAGGAAACTCTACAGGGGGTGCACCGGGGAGCTGTTTTTT. Combining the CDR3 with reference TRBV7-6 and TRBJ2-2 gives the whole variable domain GAGVSQSPRYKVTKRGQDVALRCDPISGHVSLYWYRQALGQGPEFLTYFNYEAQQDKSGLPNDRFSAERPEGSISTLTIQRTEQRDSAMYRCASRKLYRGCTGELFFGEGSRLTVL.

This clonotype was counted between two and nine times. This rearrangement joins TRBV28 to TRBJ2-2; 9 nucleotides agree with TRBD1. The CDR3 sequence is 16 residues long. V shed 6 bases and J 7 bases; nucleotides not matched to a gene: 12. Germline CDR1 MDHEN, CDR2 SYDVKM. In nucleotides, the CDR3 is TGTGCCAGCAGACCGGGACAGGGCCTCAAGGGCGGGGAGCTGTTTTTT. It translates to CASRPGQGLKGGELFF.

This sequence joins TRBV20-1 and TRBJ1-6; D unresolved. Germline-derived CDR1 and CDR2 are DFQATT and SNEGSKA (reference sequence). There are 14 residues in the CDR3. Trimming took 6 bases from V and 5 from J, leaving 14 bases between them. This chain's CDR3 is CSAIPDGNNSPLHF. CDR3 nucleotide sequence: TGCAGTGCCATCCCGGACGGGAATAATTCACCCCTCCACTTT.

A remark on this clonotype: An end of the junction differs from the germline gene, which may be a read error. The chain employs TRBV7-9 and TRBJ1-1; D gene ambiguous. Germline CDR1 SEHNR, CDR2 FQNEAQ (reference sequence). The CDR3 is 13 residues long. The CDR3 sequence is CASTLSVNTEAFF. CDR3 sequence (DNA): TGTGCCAGCACCTTATCGGTGAACACTGAAGCTTTCTTT.

This clonotype was counted between two and nine times. This chain connects TRBV19 to TRBJ1-2, with 9 bases lining up with TRBD1. The V and J ends lost 5 bases and 8 bases, in that order; junction bases with no gene match: 6. CDR1 is LNHDA and CDR2 is SQIVND in the germline V gene (reference sequence). The CDR3 has 13 amino acids. CDR3 DNA: TGTGCCAGTAGTTACCGGACAGGGGAAGGCTACACCTTC. It codes for CASSYRTGEGYTF.

This clonotype was recorded at least ten times. This chain uses TRBV7-2 with TRBJ2-1; perhaps TRBD1 as D (5 bases). In germline, CDR1 is SGHTA, CDR2 FQGNSA. This CDR3 spans 14 amino acids. Trimming removed 1 base from V and 4 bases from J, with 8 bases in between. The CDR3 loop is CASSLGQLYNEQFF. The CDR3 DNA follows: TGTGCCAGCAGCTTAGGACAGCTGTACAATGAGCAGTTCTTC. The entire variable domain, with the rest obtained from reference TRBV7-2 and TRBJ2-1, is as follows: GAGVSQSPSNKVTEKGKDVELRCDPISGHTALYWYRQSLGQGLEFLIYFQGNSAPDKSGLPSDRFSAERTGGSVSTLTIQRTQQEDSAVYLCASSLGQLYNEQFFGPGTRLTVL.

This clonotype was detected many times. V gene TRBV7-9 combines with J gene TRBJ2-1; TRBD2 matches 7 bases. CDR3 length equals 15 residues. The germline CDR1 and CDR2 sequences are SEHNR and FQNEAQ (reference sequence). V gave up 7 bases and J gave up 8 bases; unmatched junction bases: 14. The CDR3 loop reads CASTLLGGARDEQFF. CDR3 bases: TGTGCCAGCACCCTACTGGGAGGGGCGCGAGATGAGCAGTTCTTC. Looking up the rest from reference TRBV7-9 and TRBJ2-1 gives the full variable domain: DTGVSQNPRHKITKRGQNVTFRCDPISEHNRLYWYRQTLGQGPEFLTYFQNEAQLEKSRLLSDRFSAERPKGSFSTLEIQRTEQGDSAMYLCASTLLGGARDEQFFGPGTRLTVL.